A single sample is the source of the 17 T cell receptor beta chains below, sequenced in a study of T-cell reconstitution after alpha-beta-depleted transplantation in children. Unique molecular identifiers were incorporated during preparation of the TCRbeta library. Via MiXCR, TCRdb re-called the PCR reads, giving one row per CDR3 protein. The sample holds some 640,000 distinct CDR3 sequences, 15% to 20% seen once. The sample consisted of PBMCs from the stem cell graft donor, taken from the stem cell graft. Receptors originate from a human donor who donated a stem cell graft to a child with acute myeloid leukemia.

This sequence joins TRBV12-3 or TRBV12-4 and TRBJ1-2, with a possible D match to TRBD1 (6 bases). V shed 6 bases and J shed 7 bases, with 27 bases lying between them. The CDR3 is 17 amino acids. The DNA of the CDR3 is TGTGCCAGCAGGGTGATACAGGGCTCCCTTCTGGGTGGTGGCTACACCTTC. Its translation is CASRVIQGSLLGGGYTF.

The J gene is TRBJ2-1, the V gene TRBV20-1; the D gene is possibly TRBD1 (5 bases). The length of the CDR3 is 11 residues. Germline V gene data show CDR1 as DFQATT and CDR2 as SNEGSKA (reference sequence). Trimming shortened V by 5 bases and J by 8 bases, and 10 bases separated the two germline ends. The CDR3 DNA reads TGCAGTGCTCCCCGGACACATGAGCAGTTCTTC. Its protein product is CSAPRTHEQFF.

Ten or more counts support this clonotype. The chain links TRBV25-1 to TRBJ2-1; D is uncertain. The CDR3 covers 13 residues. The germline V and J ends were trimmed by 0 bases and 10 bases, with 10 bases remaining between them. Per the germline V gene, CDR1 is MGHDK and CDR2 is SYGVNS. CDR3 protein: CASSEYVLAEQFF. The DNA of the CDR3 is TGTGCCAGCAGTGAATACGTACTTGCCGAGCAGTTCTTC.

The V gene is TRBV5-1, the J gene TRBJ2-2; D is uncertain. This CDR3 region has 16 residues. CDR1 SGHRS and CDR2 YFSETQ come from the germline V gene. V gave up 4 bases and J gave up 0 bases, with 13 bases separating them. The CDR3 DNA reads as TGCGCCAGCAGCGGAGACACGTTCGCGAACACCGGGGAGCTGTTTTTT. The encoded protein is CASSGDTFANTGELFF. Full variable domain (remainder filled in from reference TRBV5-1 and TRBJ2-2): KAGVTQTPRYLIKTRGQQVTLSCSPISGHRSVSWYQQTPGQGLQFLFEYFSETQRNKGNFPGRFSGRQFSNSRSEMNVSTLELGDSALYLCASSGDTFANTGELFFGEGSRLTVL.

This rearrangement joins TRBV7-3 to TRBJ1-1, with 9 bases fitting TRBD1. The CDR3 extends over 13 amino acids. With 6 bases clipped from V and 5 bases from J, the junction kept 4 bases outside the gene matches. CDR1 is SGHTA and CDR2 is FQGTGA in the germline V gene. The CDR3 DNA is TGTGCCAGCAGGGGACAGGGTTTTACTGAAGCTTTCTTT. Its translation is CASRGQGFTEAFF.

V and J are TRBV11-1 and TRBJ1-1; 10 bases are a match to TRBD1. This CDR3 comprises 15 residues. Germline assignment: CDR1 SGHAT and CDR2 FQDESV (reference sequence). The ends lost 5 bases at V and 4 bases at J; junction bases unmatched: 7. The chain's CDR3 is CASSKVGQGSTEAFF. In DNA, the CDR3 is TGTGCCAGCAGCAAGGTGGGACAGGGGAGCACTGAAGCTTTCTTT.

This clonotype was detected many times. The chain has TRBV6-1 and TRBJ2-3, with 10 nucleotides matching TRBD2. The CDR3 loop spans 15 amino acids. J gave up 6 bases and V 5 bases, and 8 bases lay outside the gene matches. Germline values: CDR1 MNHNS, CDR2 SASEGT. CDR3 bases: TGTGCCAGCAGTAGTAGCGGGGGGATCCGGGATACGCAGTATTTT. This codes for CASSSSGGIRDTQYF.

This rearrangement joins TRBV18 to TRBJ2-1, with a weak D call TRBD1 (6 bases). The CDR3 totals 13 residues. V was pared by 3 bases and J by 5 bases, with 8 bases between. Germline V gene data show CDR1 as KGHSH and CDR2 as LQKENI. The CDR3 loop is CASSPRDNNEQFF. In nucleotides, the CDR3 is TGTGCCAGCTCACCTCGGGACAACAATGAGCAGTTCTTC.

The V gene is TRBV24-1, the J gene TRBJ2-7, with 10 bases identical to TRBD1. Unmatched junction bases numbered 9, after V lost 5 bases and J lost 3 bases. Per germline, CDR1 KGHDR and CDR2 SFDVKD. There are 16 residues in the CDR3. The CDR3 here is CATSARVWTGGYEQYF. The CDR3 DNA sequence: TGTGCCACCAGTGCTCGTGTATGGACAGGGGGCTACGAGCAGTACTTC.

This chain joins TRBV4-2 and TRBJ2-3, with 9 bases matching TRBD2. Losses at the gene ends were 1 base for V and 2 bases for J; bases not matched to a gene: 13. CDR1 is LGHNA, CDR2 YNFKEQ, per germline. The CDR3 totals 19 residues. CDR3 loop: CASSQGGVAGAITTDTQYF. CDR3 nucleotides: TGTGCCAGCAGCCAAGGAGGGGTAGCGGGGGCGATTACCACAGATACGCAGTATTTT.

The table lists this clonotype with a few counts. The CDR3 DNA sequence: TGCAGTGCGGCAAGGTCTCTTAGTGGGGCCAACGTCCTGACTTTC. Protein: CSAARSLSGANVLTF. V and J are TRBV20-1 and TRBJ2-6, with D unresolved. V was pared by 6 bases and J by 3 bases, with 15 bases between. Per germline, CDR1 DFQATT and CDR2 SNEGSKA (reference sequence). This CDR3 is built from 15 residues.

This clonotype was found many times. The chain joins TRBV20-1 to TRBJ1-6, with 8 bases that match TRBD1. Per the germline V gene, CDR1 is DFQATT and CDR2 is SNEGSKA (reference sequence). CDR3 length equals 16 residues. Trimming removed 3 bases from V and 0 bases from J; junction bases left unmatched: 4. CDR3 nucleotide sequence: TGCAGTGCTAGGGCTACAGGGGGCTCCTATAATTCACCCCTCCACTTT. Encoded protein: CSARATGGSYNSPLHF.

This clonotype has a count of ten or more. This sequence joins TRBV27 and TRBJ2-5; possible D gene TRBD1, 6 bases. The CDR3 runs 13 residues. V lost 3 bases to trimming and J lost 6 bases, with 11 bases between them. The germline V gene has CDR1 MNHEY and CDR2 SMNVEV (reference sequence). The CDR3 sequence: CASSLRGWKTQYF. CDR3 coding DNA: TGTGCCAGCAGTTTGAGGGGGTGGAAGACCCAGTACTTC.

This clonotype was seen at least ten times. The chain joins TRBV20-1 to TRBJ2-1, with D hard to call. Per the germline V gene, CDR1 is DFQATT and CDR2 is SNEGSKA (reference sequence). The CDR3 contains 16 residues. With 3 bases removed from V and 0 bases from J, the gap between germline ends came to 15 bases. The CDR3 is CSARNTAPPSYNEQFF. CDR3 DNA sequence: TGCAGTGCTAGGAACACTGCTCCTCCCTCCTACAATGAGCAGTTCTTC.

This clonotype showed up many times. The V and J genes are TRBV20-1 and TRBJ1-3; 7 bases match TRBD1. The germline V gene encodes CDR1 DFQATT and CDR2 SNEGSKA (reference sequence). The junction had 16 bases not matched to a gene; V was cut back by 5 bases and J by 9 bases. This CDR3 has 15 residues. CDR3 DNA: TGCAGTGCTCGACATTCCGGGACAGTAGTGAGCACCATATATTTT. Its translation: CSARHSGTVVSTIYF.

There are many counts of this clonotype. This rearrangement joins TRBV27 to TRBJ1-1; the D gene is possibly TRBD1 (6 bases). Trimming cost V 8 bases and J 4 bases, with 11 bases left between them. CDR3 length: 12 residues. Germline-derived CDR1 and CDR2 are MNHEY and SMNVEV (reference sequence). CDR3 nucleotides: TGTGCCAGCCGCCAGGGGAGCACTGAAGCTTTCTTT. This gives the protein CASRQGSTEAFF.

This clonotype occurred many times. This chain uses TRBV27 with TRBJ2-2; D is perhaps TRBD1 (6 bases). V was clipped by 5 bases and J by 0 bases, with 10 bases between them. CDR1 and CDR2 (germline): MNHEY, SMNVEV (reference sequence). CDR3 length: 15 residues. The CDR3 DNA reads TGTGCCAGCAGTGACAGGCTAGCGAACACCGGGGAGCTGTTTTTT. It specifies CASSDRLANTGELFF.